A selection of T cell receptor beta chains follows, all from one sample in a study of shared clonotypes between healthy human individuals. The repertoire was sequenced with immunoSEQ multiplex PCR; TCRdb's copy has only in-frame clones and lacks some. The profile covers roughly 2.5 million clones, with more than 80% appearing a single time and over 0.12% taken by the ten largest. The sequenced material came from naive CD4+ T cells sorted from blood. These receptors were taken from a man between 18 and 35 years old in good health. The CDR3 runs from the conserved cysteine through the conserved F or W. A D gene is named only where the DNA matches it firmly. A row's size may be missing; if present it is once, few, many or a size class.

TRBV5-4	-	17	TRBJ1-6	-	TGTGCCAGTAGCTTGGTCAGTGGCAGGGGCTCTTCTTCACCCCTCCACTTT	CASSLVSGRGSSSPLHF
TRBV5-1	-	15	TRBJ2-2	-	TGCGCCAGCAGCCCCGCGGCAGTGAACACCGGGGAGCTGTTTTTT	CASSPAAVNTGELFF
TRBV5-4	TRBD1	15	TRBJ2-3	-	TGTGCCAGCAGTCCGACAGGGCAAACCACAGATACGCAGTATTTT	CASSPTGQTTDTQYF
TRBV6-5	-	16	TRBJ2-2	once	TGTGCCAGCAGTTACTCATACCTGGGGGACACCGGGGAGCTGTTTTTT	CASSYSYLGDTGELFF
TRBV5-8	-	15	TRBJ1-1	-	TGTGCCAGCAGAAACGACAGGAGCTTATACACTGAAGCTTTCTTT	CASRNDRSLYTEAFF
TRBV10-3	-	13	TRBJ1-5	few	TGTGCCACGCGGGTCAACCCATATCAGCCCCAGCATTTT	CATRVNPYQPQHF
TRBV19	TRBD2	15	TRBJ2-7	-	TGTGCCAGTAGTCTTGGACTAGCGGGATCCTACGAGCAGTACTTC	CASSLGLAGSYEQYF
TRBV2	-	14	TRBJ1-5	-	TGTGCCAGCAGTGATTGGAGGGACAATCAGCCCCAGCATTTT	CASSDWRDNQPQHF
TRBV27	TRBD1	15	TRBJ1-4	-	TGTGCCAGCCGCCCTTCAAGGACAGGGAATGAAAAACTGTTTTTT	CASRPSRTGNEKLFF
TRBV6-6	-	15	TRBJ2-7	-	TGTGCCAGCAGTCTCGGTGGGACTGTCTCCTACGAGCAGTACTTC	CASSLGGTVSYEQYF
TRBV2	TRBD2	14	TRBJ2-1	-	TGTGCCAGCAAGGTCCTAGCGGGTTACAATGAGCAGTTCTTC	CASKVLAGYNEQFF
TRBV5-4	TRBD1	16	TRBJ2-1	-	TGTGCCAGCAGCTTAAGCACGGACAGGGCCCACAATGGGCAGTTCTTC	CASSLSTDRAHNGQFF
TRBV6-5	-	13	TRBJ1-2	-	TGTGCCAGCAGACCCTCGTGGGGGTATGGCTACACCTTC	CASRPSWGYGYTF
TRBV7-9	-	16	TRBJ1-1	-	TGTGCCAGCAGCCCCTTGAGGGTTCTAGTGGTAACTGAAGCTTTCTTT	CASSPLRVLVVTEAFF
TRBV5-1	TRBD2	16	TRBJ2-1	-	TGCGCCAGCAGCTTGGGGGGGACTAGCGGAAACAATGAGCAGTTCTTC	CASSLGGTSGNNEQFF
TRBV7-2	-	13	TRBJ2-7	-	TGTGCCAGCAGCCTAGCCGGGACCTACGAGCAGTACTTC	CASSLAGTYEQYF
TRBV2	-	11	TRBJ1-2	-	TGTGCCAGCAGTGAAGCGCTAGGGTACACCTTC	CASSEALGYTF
TRBV10-3	TRBD1	14	TRBJ2-7	-	TGTGCCATCAGTCCCCCCGGGACAGGGGTCGAGCAGTACTTC	CAISPPGTGVEQYF
TRBV5-1	-	13	TRBJ1-2	-	TGCGCCAGCAGCCCTGACATACGCTATGGCTACACCTTC	CASSPDIRYGYTF
TRBV10-3	-	15	TRBJ2-2	-	TGTGCCATCAGTGAGGGGGCGCGTGATGCCGGGGAGCTGTTTTTT	CAISEGARDAGELFF
TRBV7-6	-	15	TRBJ1-4	-	TGTGCCAGCAGCCAAGGGCAGGGCGAAGGTGGGAAACTGTTTTTT	CASSQGQGEGGKLFF
TRBV10-3	-	17	TRBJ2-1	once	TGTGCCATCAGTGAATTGGTGGGAGTGAACTCCTACAATGAGCAGTTCTTC	CAISELVGVNSYNEQFF
TRBV9	-	17	TRBJ2-2	-	TGTGCCAGCAGCGGGGACTGGGGGGGCCGAGGCACCGGGGAGCTGTTTTTT	CASSGDWGGRGTGELFF
TRBV19	-	16	TRBJ2-1	-	TGTGCCAGTAGTTTGCCCCTGGGGGGCTCCTACAATGAGCAGTTCTTC	CASSLPLGGSYNEQFF
TRBV7-2	TRBD1	16	TRBJ1-5	-	TGTGCCAGCAGCTTAACAGGGACAGTAGGATCTCAGCCCCAGCATTTT	CASSLTGTVGSQPQHF
TRBV5-1	TRBD1	12	TRBJ1-3	-	TGCGCCAGCAGCGGGGACAGTCGGACCATATATTTT	CASSGDSRTIYF
TRBV9	-	14	TRBJ2-2	-	TGTGCCAGCAGCGCGACATTGAACACCGGGGAGCTGTTTTTT	CASSATLNTGELFF
TRBV30	-	15	TRBJ1-4	-	TGTGCCTGGAGAAAGAAAGGGACCATGGGGGAAAAACTGTTTTTT	CAWRKKGTMGEKLFF
TRBV29-1	-	13	TRBJ1-5	-	TGCAGCGTTGGCAGGGGAGGTGATCAGCCCCAGCATTTT	CSVGRGGDQPQHF
TRBV10-3	TRBD2	15	TRBJ2-1	-	TGTGCCATCAGTGAGTCCATGGCGGGGGACAATGAGCAGTTCTTC	CAISESMAGDNEQFF
TRBV7-6	TRBD2	18	TRBJ2-3	-	TGTGCCAGCAGCTTAATACGGACTAGCGGGGATAAAACAGATACGCAGTATTTT	CASSLIRTSGDKTDTQYF
TRBV30	TRBD2	14	TRBJ2-7	-	TGTGCCTGTTACGGTCGGACTAGCGCTTACGAGCAGTACTTC	CACYGRTSAYEQYF
TRBV6-1	TRBD1	15	TRBJ2-7	-	TGTGCCAGCAGAACCATGGGACAGGGGCCCTACGAGCAGTACTTC	CASRTMGQGPYEQYF
TRBV4-1	TRBD2	16	TRBJ2-7	once	TGCGCCAGCAGCCCTGGACTAGCGGGGGCCCTGTACGAGCAGTACTTC	CASSPGLAGALYEQYF
TRBV4-3	TRBD1	15	TRBJ1-2	-	TGCGCCAGCAGCCAAGTACAGGGGGATTATGGTGGCTACACCTTC	CASSQVQGDYGGYTF
TRBV28	TRBD1	15	TRBJ1-1	few	TGTGCCAGCAGTTCACCAGGGACAGTTGGCACTGAAGCTTTCTTT	CASSSPGTVGTEAFF
TRBV2	-	12	TRBJ1-2	-	TGTGCCAGCAGTGTTGACCTGGGAGGCTACACCTTC	CASSVDLGGYTF
TRBV2	-	12	TRBJ1-4	-	TGTGCCAGCAGTATACAAGGTGAAAAACTGTTTTTT	CASSIQGEKLFF
TRBV2	-	12	TRBJ2-7	-	TGTGCCAGCAGAGCTAGCTCCTACGAGCAGTACTTC	CASRASSYEQYF
TRBV6-5	-	15	TRBJ2-1	-	TGTGCCAGCACCCCTGGGGACCGGGATGGTGGTGAGCAGTTCTTC	CASTPGDRDGGEQFF
TRBV2	-	16	TRBJ2-4	-	TGTGCCAGCAGTGAGTTGGGGGGCATAGCCAAAAACATTCAGTACTTC	CASSELGGIAKNIQYF
TRBV4-2	-	16	TRBJ1-4	-	TGTGCCAGCAGCCAAGTACCCGACGGGTATAATGAAAAACTGTTTTTT	CASSQVPDGYNEKLFF
TRBV27	TRBD1	11	TRBJ1-1	-	TGTGCCAGCAGAGGAACAGGGGTGGCTTTCTTT	CASRGTGVAFF
TRBV9	-	16	TRBJ1-3	-	TGTGCCAGCAGCGTAGCTGGGGAAGGGTCTGGAAACACCATATATTTT	CASSVAGEGSGNTIYF